One and the same sample provided the 23 T cell receptor beta chains below, sequenced in a study of control samples from healthy donors and cancer patients. Assay used: immunoSEQ multiplex PCR; TCRdb lists only in-frame clones, some missing. The data contain around 110,000 clones, about 88% of them seen just once; the ten biggest clones take up over 2%. Sequencing was done on a sample of blood. The receptors derive from a woman between 70 and 85 years old in good health.

The CDR3 loop reads CASTPGSGGPWGYTF. The CDR3 DNA follows: TGTGCCAGCACCCCAGGCAGTGGAGGCCCCTGGGGCTACACCTTC. This chain connects TRBV21-1 to TRBJ1-2. TRBV21-1 is termed a pseudogene. The CDR3 spans 15 residues.

The CDR3 protein is CASSSQMGGSYEQYF. The CDR3 nucleotides read TGTGCCAGCAGCTCCCAAATGGGCGGCTCCTACGAGCAGTACTTC. The chain uses TRBV6-5 and TRBJ2-7; D is uncertain. V was trimmed by 6 bases and J by 0 bases, leaving 15 bases between them. The CDR3 consists of 15 residues. Germline CDR1 reads MNHEY; CDR2 reads SVGAGI.

The chain is built from TRBV6-1 and TRBJ2-7; TRBD1 matches 8 bases. Trimming took 6 bases from V and 1 from J; bases not matched to a gene: 11. Germline CDR1 and CDR2: MNHNS and SASEGT. This CDR3 is built from 16 residues. The CDR3: CASRETGTGLSYEQYF. In nucleotides, the CDR3 is TGTGCCAGCAGGGAAACCGGGACAGGACTTTCCTACGAGCAGTACTTC.

The gene calls are TRBV6-5 and TRBJ2-5; weak D call: TRBD2 (6 bases). The germline gives CDR1 MNHEY, CDR2 SVGAGI. The CDR3 is 14 residues long. Trimming removed 5 bases from V and 2 bases from J, with 12 bases in between. CDR3 sequence reads: CASSRGAYQETQYF. In nucleotides, the CDR3 is TGTGCCAGCAGTCGCGGGGCCTATCAAGAGACCCAGTACTTC.

V gene TRBV6-5 combines with J gene TRBJ2-4, with D tentatively TRBD1 (6 bases). The CDR3 is made up of 11 amino acids. V lost 5 bases, J lost 13 bases, and 12 bases lay in between. Per the germline V gene, CDR1 is MNHEY and CDR2 is SVGAGI. This CDR3 reads CASSNRVQQYF. The CDR3 nucleotides are TGTGCCAGCAGTAACAGGGTCCAGCAGTACTTC.

The gene calls are TRBV19 and TRBJ1-4, with unresolved D. Germline V gene lookup returns CDR1 LNHDA and CDR2 SQIVND (reference sequence). This CDR3 contains 13 residues. V gave up 0 bases and J gave up 4 bases, with 3 bases separating them. The CDR3 DNA reads as TGTGCCAGTAGTATAGACTTTAATGAAAAACTGTTTTTT. Translated, it gives CASSIDFNEKLFF.

The chain couples TRBV6-5 to TRBJ2-6; possibly TRBD1 or TRBD2 for D (5 bases each). Per germline, CDR1 MNHEY and CDR2 SVGAGI. V was shortened by 7 bases and J by 7 bases, with 8 bases between the two germline ends. The CDR3 runs 12 residues. The chain's CDR3 is CASTGTANVLTF. The CDR3 DNA reads TGTGCCAGCACGGGGACCGCCAACGTCCTGACTTTC.

The V call is TRBV6-2 or TRBV6-3, the J call TRBJ1-5, with D possibly TRBD1 on 5 matching bases. Germline CDR1 reads MNHEY; CDR2 reads SVGEGT. The V end lost 5 bases, the J end lost 3 bases, and 8 bases lay between the germline ends. The CDR3 contains 13 residues. The CDR3 coding sequence is TGTGCCAGCAGTCCGACAGTCAATCAGCCCCAGCATTTT. It encodes CASSPTVNQPQHF.

J is TRBJ2-7 and V is TRBV7-9, with 8 bases aligning to TRBD1. Germline V lookup: CDR1 SEHNR, CDR2 FQNEAQ (reference sequence). The CDR3 runs 12 residues. Trimming cost V 0 bases and J 12 bases; bases outside gene matches: 4. CDR3: CASSLAGDRLYF. CDR3 in DNA: TGTGCCAGCAGCTTAGCGGGGGACAGGTTGTACTTC.

CDR3 sequence: CASSHTGTGMGRYGYTF. The CDR3 nucleotides are TGCGCCAGCAGCCATACCGGGACAGGGATGGGACGCTATGGCTACACCTTC. The chain recombines TRBV4-1 with TRBJ1-2; 9 bases map to TRBD1. Trimming at V came to 3 bases and at J to 4 bases, leaving 12 bases not matched to a gene. This CDR3 spans 17 amino acids. Germline CDR1 and CDR2: MGHRA and YSYEKL.

This chain uses TRBV19 with TRBJ2-6; either TRBD1 or TRBD2 may supply D (5 bases each). The CDR3 loop spans 15 amino acids. Germline CDR1 is LNHDA and CDR2 is SQIVND (reference sequence). Trimming left V 10 bases short and J 0 bases short, with 13 bases between. The CDR3 is CATSTGTSGANVLTF. For the CDR3, the DNA is TGTGCCACCTCGACGGGGACCTCTGGGGCCAACGTCCTGACTTTC.

This chain links TRBV11-2 with TRBJ2-7; a possible D gene is TRBD1 (5 bases). This CDR3 region has 14 residues. The ends were cut back, 4 bases at V and 3 bases at J, with 13 bases in the middle. In germline, CDR1 is SGHAT, CDR2 FQNNGV. The CDR3 loop is CASSSELTDYEQYF. The CDR3 coding sequence is TGTGCCAGCAGCTCCGAGTTGACAGACTACGAGCAGTACTTC. Drawing the rest from reference TRBV11-2 and TRBJ2-7, the complete variable domain is EAGVAQSPRYKIIEKRQSVAFWCNPISGHATLYWYQQILGQGPKLLIQFQNNGVVDDSQLPKDRFSAERLKGVDSTLKIQPAKLEDSAVYLCASSSELTDYEQYFGPGTRLTVT.

This sequence joins TRBV7-9 and TRBJ2-1; D unresolved. The CDR3 consists of 14 residues. Germline V gene data show CDR1 as SEHNR and CDR2 as FQNEAQ (reference sequence). Deletions cut 8 bases from V and 3 bases from J, with 14 bases between. The CDR3, as DNA: TGTGCCAGCGGACCCCAGCCGATCTACAATGAGCAGTTCTTC. Protein product: CASGPQPIYNEQFF. The variable domain in full, with the rest retrieved from reference TRBV7-9 and TRBJ2-1, is DTGVSQNPRHKITKRGQNVTFRCDPISEHNRLYWYRQTLGQGPEFLTYFQNEAQLEKSRLLSDRFSAERPKGSFSTLEIQRTEQGDSAMYLCASGPQPIYNEQFFGPGTRLTVL.

Judged by abundance, this clone is medium-sized. The chain joins TRBV27 to TRBJ2-7, with 8 bases lining up with TRBD1. Germline V gene lookup returns CDR1 MNHEY and CDR2 SMNVEV (reference sequence). Trimming removed 3 bases from V and 7 bases from J; junction bases left unmatched: 8. This CDR3 has 14 residues. Here the CDR3 reads CASSLPGQGQEQYF. The CDR3 DNA reads TGTGCCAGCAGTTTGCCCGGACAGGGCCAGGAGCAGTACTTC.

The V gene is TRBV3-1 (or the pseudogene TRBV3-2), the J gene TRBJ1-1; 7 bases fit TRBD1. Germline V gives CDR1 LGHDT, CDR2 YNNKEL (reference sequence). The CDR3 is 15 amino acids. Trimming cost V 4 bases and J 4 bases; bases outside gene matches: 9. The chain's CDR3 is CASSPSYTGATEAFF. The CDR3, as DNA: TGTGCCAGCAGCCCCTCGTACACAGGGGCCACTGAAGCTTTCTTT.

This clone was picked up a small number of times. This rearrangement joins TRBV5-1 to TRBJ2-5, with D unclear. The CDR3 is made up of 11 amino acids. Germline V lookup: CDR1 SGHRS, CDR2 YFSETQ. V gave up 2 bases and J gave up 2 bases, with 1 base separating them. The CDR3 sequence: CASSLQETQYF. The CDR3 DNA follows: TGCGCCAGCAGCTTACAAGAGACCCAGTACTTC. The full variable domain, rest sourced from reference TRBV5-1 and TRBJ2-5, is KAGVTQTPRYLIKTRGQQVTLSCSPISGHRSVSWYQQTPGQGLQFLFEYFSETQRNKGNFPGRFSGRQFSNSRSEMNVSTLELGDSALYLCASSLQETQYFGPGTRLLVL.

The chain uses TRBV3-1 (or the pseudogene TRBV3-2) and TRBJ2-1; TRBD2 matches 8 bases. J lost 6 bases, V lost 0 bases, and 13 bases had no gene match. The CDR3 is made up of 18 amino acids. Per germline, CDR1 LGHDT and CDR2 YNNKEL (reference sequence). The CDR3 DNA reads as TGTGCCAGCAGCCAAGAGCTTGCCGGGACTAGTCCCTCCAATGAGCAGTTCTTC. This translates into CASSQELAGTSPSNEQFF.

This clone was observed once. One end of the junction fails to match germline, which may point to a read error. The chain joins TRBV2 to TRBJ1-4; unclear D gene. The CDR3 spans 15 residues. Germline CDR1 and CDR2: SNHLY and FYNNEI. The CDR3: CASSEDWGGSEKLFF. As DNA, the CDR3 is TGTGCCAGCAGCGAAGATTGGGGTGGGAGTGAAAAACTGTTTTTT. Filled out from reference TRBV2 and TRBJ1-4, the complete variable domain reads EPEVTQTPSHQVTQMGQEVILRCVPISNHLYFYWYRQILGQKVEFLVSFYNNEISEKSEIFDDQFSVERPDGSNFTLKIRSTKLEDSAMYFCASSEDWGGSEKLFFGSGTQLSVL.

The J gene is TRBJ1-1, the V gene TRBV19, with D possibly matching TRBD1 (5 bases). V was shortened by 6 bases and J by 0 bases, with 11 bases between the two germline ends. In germline, CDR1 is LNHDA, CDR2 SQIVND (reference sequence). The CDR3 spans 14 residues. CDR3 bases: TGTGCCAGTAGCGAGAGACAGATGAACACTGAAGCTTTCTTT. It encodes CASSERQMNTEAFF. Filled out from reference TRBV19 and TRBJ1-1, the complete variable domain reads DGGITQSPKYLFRKEGQNVTLSCEQNLNHDAMYWYRQDPGQGLRLIYYSQIVNDFQKGDIAEGYSVSREKKESFPLTVTSAQKNPTAFYLCASSERQMNTEAFFGQGTRLTVV.

This sequence joins TRBV18 and TRBJ1-2; D is unclear. The CDR3 loop spans 12 amino acids. Germline CDR1 and CDR2: KGHSH and LQKENI. V was clipped by 0 bases and J by 8 bases, with 7 bases between them. The CDR3 loop is CASSPPRSGYTF. The CDR3 DNA reads as TGTGCCAGCTCACCACCTCGTTCGGGCTACACCTTC.

The chain combines TRBV9 with TRBJ1-2; 7 nucleotides align to TRBD1. The CDR3 extends over 13 amino acids. V was pared by 3 bases and J by 8 bases, with 7 bases of the junction left unmatched. The V gene's germline CDR1 is SGDLS and CDR2 YYNGEE. Written as DNA, the CDR3 is TGTGCCAGCAGCGATAGGGGGCTGGGGGGCTACACCTTC. Translation: CASSDRGLGGYTF.

This sequence joins TRBV7-2 and TRBJ1-5; a weak D match, TRBD1 (5 bases). The CDR3 contains 16 residues. Germline V gives CDR1 SGHTA, CDR2 FQGNSA. V was clipped by 5 bases and J by 0 bases, with 14 bases between them. The CDR3 DNA sequence: TGTGCCAGCAGCCCCGGGCGGAGGGGTAGCAATCAGCCCCAGCATTTT. Amino acids: CASSPGRRGSNQPQHF.

V and J are TRBV5-1 and TRBJ2-1; D could derive from TRBD1 or TRBD2 (5 bases each). The V end lost 3 bases, the J end lost 0 bases, and 7 bases lay between the germline ends. The CDR3 runs 14 residues. The V gene's germline CDR1 is SGHRS and CDR2 YFSETQ. The CDR3 reads CASSWGNSYNEQFF. Here the CDR3 DNA reads TGCGCCAGCAGCTGGGGGAACTCCTACAATGAGCAGTTCTTC. Using reference TRBV5-1 and TRBJ2-1 for the parts outside the CDR3, the full variable domain is KAGVTQTPRYLIKTRGQQVTLSCSPISGHRSVSWYQQTPGQGLQFLFEYFSETQRNKGNFPGRFSGRQFSNSRSEMNVSTLELGDSALYLCASSWGNSYNEQFFGPGTRLTVL.